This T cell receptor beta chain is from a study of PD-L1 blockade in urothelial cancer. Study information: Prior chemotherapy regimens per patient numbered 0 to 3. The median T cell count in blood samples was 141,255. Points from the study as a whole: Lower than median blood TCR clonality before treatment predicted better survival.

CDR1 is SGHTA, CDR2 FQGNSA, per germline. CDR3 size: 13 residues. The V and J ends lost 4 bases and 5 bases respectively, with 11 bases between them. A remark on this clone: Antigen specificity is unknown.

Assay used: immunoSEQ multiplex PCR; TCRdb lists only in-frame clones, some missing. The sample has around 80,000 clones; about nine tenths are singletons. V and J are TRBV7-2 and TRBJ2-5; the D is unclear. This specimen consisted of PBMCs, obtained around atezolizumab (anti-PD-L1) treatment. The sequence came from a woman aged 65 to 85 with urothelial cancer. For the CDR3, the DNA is TGTGCCAGCAGCTACATTCAAGCGGAGACCCAGTACTTC. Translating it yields CASSYIQAETQYF. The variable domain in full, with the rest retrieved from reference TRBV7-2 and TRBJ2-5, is GAGVSQSPSNKVTEKGKDVELRCDPISGHTALYWYRQSLGQGLEFLIYFQGNSAPDKSGLPSDRFSAERTGGSVSTLTIQRTQQEDSAVYLCASSYIQAETQYFGPGTRLLVL.